The 9 T cell receptor beta chains below were found in one sample sequenced in a study of Graves' ophthalmopathy and Graves' hyperthyroidism. CDR3 regions of TCR beta were amplified from RNA transcripts. An initial RT-PCR round employing HTBI primers preceded a second-round multiplex PCR. TCRdb itself ran the multiplex PCR reads through MiXCR, one entry per CDR3 protein. The sample holds roughly 500,000 distinct CDR3 sequences, roughly 14% seen once. Sequencing input: blood. The receptors originated from a woman aged 25 to 45 with Graves' ophthalmopathy.

With regard to this clonotype: This clone may be a read error of a much larger clone one base away. The rearrangement joins TRBV28 to TRBJ1-6; TRBD1 matches at 8 bases. The CDR3 has 14 residues. Germline V gene sequence: CDR1 MDHEN, CDR2 SYDVKM. V shed 8 bases and J 9 bases; nucleotides not matched to a gene: 9. The CDR3 DNA sequence: TGTGCCAGCTGGGGCAGGGGGCATTTTTCACCCCTCCACTTT. It encodes CASWGRGHFSPLHF.

This clonotype was seen repeatedly, ten times or more. This chain uses TRBV12-5 with TRBJ1-6, with D possibly TRBD1 on 6 matching bases. Trimming took off 5 bases at V and 5 bases at J, with 22 bases between the two ends. CDR1 is LGHNT, CDR2 FRNRAP, per germline. The CDR3 extends over 18 amino acids. DNA for the CDR3: TGTGCTAGTGGTCACCTAACCGAGCCGGACAGCGATAATTCACCCCTCCACTTT. It specifies CASGHLTEPDSDNSPLHF.

This chain links TRBV19 with TRBJ1-1; D is uncertain. V was cut by 3 bases and J by 0 bases, with 14 bases left in between. Germline V gene data show CDR1 as LNHDA and CDR2 as SQIVND (reference sequence). This CDR3 region has 16 residues. This CDR3 reads CASSISKGILNTEAFF. DNA of the CDR3: TGTGCCAGTAGTATCAGCAAGGGAATTTTGAACACTGAAGCTTTCTTT. The full variable domain, completed using reference TRBV19 and TRBJ1-1, is DGGITQSPKYLFRKEGQNVTLSCEQNLNHDAMYWYRQDPGQGLRLIYYSQIVNDFQKGDIAEGYSVSREKKESFPLTVTSAQKNPTAFYLCASSISKGILNTEAFFGQGTRLTVV.

This clonotype was seen at least ten times. The chain is built from TRBV12-3 or TRBV12-4 and TRBJ1-1, with TRBD1 as a possible D gene (5 bases). The CDR3 runs to 12 residues. V was cut by 6 bases and J by 6 bases, with 11 bases left in between. CDR3 sequence: CASRGRSAEAFF. The CDR3 DNA is TGTGCCAGCAGGGGGCGTTCGGCTGAAGCTTTCTTT.

As to this clonotype: The CDR3 ends on some other residue instead of the conserved phenylalanine or tryptophan, so this is likely a read error. The gene calls are TRBV3-1 and TRBJ1-2; 8 nucleotides line up with TRBD1. Germline values: CDR1 LGHDT, CDR2 YNNKEL (reference sequence). This CDR3 is 16 amino acids long. Trimming removed 3 bases from V and 6 bases from J; junction bases left unmatched: 12. In DNA form, the CDR3 reads TGTGCCAGCAGCCATGCCCCCGGCAGGGGGCGCGATGGCTACACCTAC. Its protein is CASSHAPGRGRDGYTY.

The sample holds many counts of this clonotype. V is TRBV5-1 and J is TRBJ1-3; D ambiguous. The V and J ends lost 0 bases and 0 bases respectively, with 10 bases between them. CDR1 and CDR2 from the germline V gene are SGHRS and YFSETQ. This CDR3 has 16 residues. The DNA of the CDR3 is TGCGCCAGCAGCTTGGATGCGACCAGCTCTGGAAACACCATATATTTT. It specifies CASSLDATSSGNTIYF.

This clonotype occurred many times. The chain links TRBV19 to TRBJ2-4; D is unresolved. The V end lost 5 bases, the J end lost 6 bases, and 17 bases lay between the germline ends. Germline values: CDR1 LNHDA, CDR2 SQIVND (reference sequence). The CDR3 runs to 15 residues. The CDR3 region has the DNA TGTGCCAGTAGTCCCCAGGATCCTTGGGGAAACATTCAGTACTTC. Translated, it gives CASSPQDPWGNIQYF.

This clonotype was seen ten or more times. This chain joins TRBV6-1 and TRBJ1-1, with unresolved D. CDR1 is MNHNS and CDR2 is SASEGT in the germline V gene. This CDR3 has 14 residues. V was clipped by 2 bases and J by 4 bases, with 11 bases between them. The CDR3: CASSEIGEGTEAFF. CDR3 DNA sequence: TGTGCCAGCAGTGAAATCGGGGAGGGCACTGAAGCTTTCTTT.

This clonotype was counted ten times or more. This chain uses TRBV27 with TRBJ1-1; TRBD1 matches 8 bases. Looked up from germline, CDR1 is MNHEY and CDR2 is SMNVEV (reference sequence). Trimming cost V 5 bases and J 5 bases; bases outside gene matches: 7. The CDR3 sequence is 14 residues long. The CDR3 reads CASSGDRGVTEAFF. The CDR3 coding sequence is TGTGCCAGCAGTGGAGACAGGGGAGTTACTGAAGCTTTCTTT.